This T cell receptor (beta chain) is drawn from a study of blood T cell repertoires in COVID-19. As for the study in general: PBMCs, B-cell-depleted T cells, or T cells were the source of the cDNA or gDNA that made up the material.

Study members were between roughly 18 and 100 years old and lived in around 24 US regions. Participant reports of clinical history set cohort assignment. Original processing methods: Reference gene primer amplification in the assay estimated nucleated cell counts. Some clones are missing from TCRdb's copy, which holds only in-frame ones; the method was immunoSEQ multiplex PCR. V and J calls and clone size are given by that table; D and trimming were obtained from the DNA. This table holds some 250,000 clones, approximately 91% found once. Deletions cut 2 bases from V and 8 bases from J, with 14 bases between. This CDR3 is built from 14 residues. CDR1 is SGHRS and CDR2 is YFSETQ in the germline V gene.

The origin of this receptor is a woman between 40 and 50 years old with acute COVID-19. The chain carries TRBV5-1 and TRBJ2-1; D may be TRBD1 (6 bases). The sample taken for sequencing was PBMCs or T cells enriched from blood (not recorded which). CDR3 sequence: CASSLQGHVDEQFF. In nucleotides, the CDR3 is TGCGCCAGCAGCTTACAGGGTCACGTCGATGAGCAGTTCTTC.